This is a list of T cell receptor beta chains from one sample in a study of naive and memory T cell subsets. Each CDR3 protein is one row after TCRdb ran MiXCR on the UMI-ligation and nested PCR reads. The table lists under 150,000 distinct CDR3 sequences, approximately 18% of them singletons. Source material: naive CD8+ T cells from blood. Source of these receptors: a human donor in good health. CDR3s include the opening cysteine and the closing phenylalanine or tryptophan. A D gene is named only where the DNA matches it firmly. Clone size is given for some rows only: seen once, a few or many times, or a class if the clone is expanded.

NA	TRBV10-2	TRBJ2-1	TRBD2	TGCGCCAGCGGCAGTACCCCTGGACTAGCGGGAGGGCCGGAGTTCTTC	CASGSTPGLAGGPEFF
few	TRBV3-1	TRBJ2-5	TRBD2	TGTGCCAGCAGCCACGATGCGGGAGAGGCTGAGACCCAGTACTTC	CASSHDAGEAETQYF
few	TRBV9	TRBJ2-7	TRBD2	TGTGCCAGCAGCGTAGGGGGACTAGCGGAAAACGAGCAGTACTTC	CASSVGGLAENEQYF
many	TRBV27	TRBJ2-7	NA	TGTGCCAGCAGCTCTTCAGGGGGGTACGAGCAGTACTTC	CASSSSGGYEQYF
NA	TRBV27	TRBJ1-2	TRBD1	TGTGCCAGCAGTTTGACAGGGCCCCACTATGGCTACACCTTC	CASSLTGPHYGYTF
NA	TRBV28	TRBJ1-1	NA	TGTGCCAGCAGTGCCACAGGATACACTGAAGCTTTCTTT	CASSATGYTEAFF
NA	TRBV11-2	TRBJ2-3	NA	TGTGCCAGCAGACTGAACAGGGATACGCAGTATTTT	CASRLNRDTQYF
few	TRBV20-1	TRBJ2-7	NA	TGCAGTGCTAGCCCACATGGCACCTCCTACGAGCAGTACTTC	CSASPHGTSYEQYF
NA	TRBV13	TRBJ2-1	NA	TGTGCCAGCAGCTTTGGGTCGGATGAGCAGTTCTTC	CASSFGSDEQFF
few	TRBV13	TRBJ2-7	NA	TGTGCCAGCAGCCCAGGTCCTTGGGAGCAGTACTTC	CASSPGPWEQYF
few	TRBV2	TRBJ1-1	NA	TGTGCCAGCTGTCGGGGTTATACTGAAGCTTTCTTT	CASCRGYTEAFF
NA	TRBV11-1	TRBJ2-1	TRBD2	TGTGCCAGCAGCTTCTTGGGTAGCGGGACCCCCCATGAGCAGTTCTTC	CASSFLGSGTPHEQFF
NA	TRBV28	TRBJ2-1	NA	TGTGCCAGCAGTCCAGGGGAGGTAAATGAGCAGTTCTTC	CASSPGEVNEQFF
few	TRBV7-2	TRBJ2-1	NA	TGTGCCAGCAGTGTAGGGGGGGGCGCCTACAATGAGCAGTTCTTC	CASSVGGGAYNEQFF
NA	TRBV28	TRBJ2-5	TRBD1	TGTGCCAGCAGCCCTAAATCAATGACAGGGATCCAAGAGACCCAGTACTTC	CASSPKSMTGIQETQYF
NA	TRBV12-3/TRBV12-4	TRBJ2-7	TRBD1	TGTGCCAGCAGGATCCCGGGACAGGTTCTCGAGCAGTACTTC	CASRIPGQVLEQYF
few	TRBV6-5	TRBJ2-2	NA	TGTGCCAGCAGTTACTCCGCACCCCAGGAAAACACCGGGGAGCTGTTTTTT	CASSYSAPQENTGELFF
NA	TRBV7-6	TRBJ1-4	TRBD1	TGTGCCAGCAGCTCAGGACAGGGTATCAATGAAAAACTGTTTTTT	CASSSGQGINEKLFF
few	TRBV5-5	TRBJ2-5	TRBD2	TGTGCCAGCAGCTGGCGGGAGGAAGAGACCCAGTACTTC	CASSWREEETQYF
NA	TRBV12-3/TRBV12-4	TRBJ2-4	NA	TGTGCCAGCAGTTTTGGGGGCCCCGGGGCCAAAAACATTCAGTACTTC	CASSFGGPGAKNIQYF
few	TRBV12-3/TRBV12-4	TRBJ1-1	TRBD1	TGTGCCAGCAACAGGGGGGCCGAGCTCACTGAAGCTTTCTTT	CASNRGAELTEAFF
NA	TRBV6-5	TRBJ2-3	TRBD2	TGTGCCAGCAGTCCTGAGACTAGCGGGGCCACAGATACGCAGTATTTT	CASSPETSGATDTQYF
few	TRBV6-6	TRBJ2-7	NA	TGTGCCAGCAGTTACTCGGCGTTCTATCCCCCCTACGAGCAGTACTTC	CASSYSAFYPPYEQYF
NA	TRBV6-1	TRBJ2-5	NA	TGTGCCAGCAGCGAGGGTCAGCTCGTCCAAGAGACCCAGTACTTC	CASSEGQLVQETQYF
NA	TRBV5-5	TRBJ2-7	NA	TGTGCCAGCAGCTTTGGGACCCTGAGCTACGAGCAGTACTTC	CASSFGTLSYEQYF
few	TRBV18	TRBJ1-1	NA	TGTGCCAGCTCACTTAAGGGGGTGAAGGTGAACACTGAAGCTTTCTTT	CASSLKGVKVNTEAFF
few	TRBV6-1	TRBJ1-2	TRBD1	TGTGCCAGCAGGGCACCGGACAGGGGGGACACCTTC	CASRAPDRGDTF
NA	TRBV6-5	TRBJ1-2	TRBD1	TGTGCCAGCAGTCCCGGACAGGGGGCAAATGGCTATGGCTACACCTTC	CASSPGQGANGYGYTF
NA	TRBV28	TRBJ2-1	NA	TGTGCGGCCCTAACAGAAATCAATGAGCAGTTCTTC	CAALTEINEQFF
NA	TRBV24-1	TRBJ2-1	TRBD1	TGTGCCACCAGTGATGGACAGGGTTCCTACAATGAGCAGTTCTTC	CATSDGQGSYNEQFF
NA	TRBV6-2/TRBV6-3	TRBJ2-1	TRBD2	TGTGCCAGCAGACATGGACTAGCGGGATTCTATGAGCAGTTCTTC	CASRHGLAGFYEQFF
few	TRBV7-8	TRBJ2-5	TRBD2	TGTGCCAGCAGCTTACTAGCGGTGAGCCTGGAGACCCAGTACTTC	CASSLLAVSLETQYF
many	TRBV15	TRBJ2-7	NA	TGTGCCACCAGCAGAGGGGGGTCGGTCGAGCAGTACTTC	CATSRGGSVEQYF
NA	TRBV10-3	TRBJ2-5	TRBD1	TGTGCCATCACAGGGGGTTTACAAGAGACCCAGTACTTC	CAITGGLQETQYF
few	TRBV2	TRBJ2-3	TRBD2	TGTGCCAGCAGCCCGCTGGTAGCGGGAGGGCCAGATACGCAGTATTTT	CASSPLVAGGPDTQYF
few	TRBV6-6	TRBJ1-2	TRBD1	TGTGCCAGCAGACCAGACAGGGGGTATGGCTACACCTTC	CASRPDRGYGYTF
NA	TRBV5-1	TRBJ2-1	TRBD2	TGCGCCAGCAGCTTTAGACTAGCGGGACCACCCAATGAGCAGTTCTTC	CASSFRLAGPPNEQFF
few	TRBV7-9	TRBJ2-7	NA	TGTGCCAGCAGCCCACCGTACTATTACGAGCAGTACTTC	CASSPPYYYEQYF
few	TRBV11-2	TRBJ2-3	NA	TGTGCCAGCAGCTTATGGGCAGGGAGGAGTTCAGATACGCAGTATTTT	CASSLWAGRSSDTQYF
NA	TRBV28	TRBJ2-7	NA	TGTGCCAGCAGCTTACTGGGAGCCTTATACGAGCAGTACTTC	CASSLLGALYEQYF
NA	TRBV6-6	TRBJ1-1	NA	TGTGCCAGCAGTCCGGTGGGGGATGAAGCTTTCTTT	CASSPVGDEAFF
NA	TRBV6-6	TRBJ2-1	TRBD2	TGTGCCAGCAGTTGGCAGGGACTAGCGGGAAACAATGAGCAGTTCTTC	CASSWQGLAGNNEQFF
NA	TRBV12-3/TRBV12-4	TRBJ1-2	NA	TGTGCCAGCAGTTTGGGGGAGGGCTACACCTTC	CASSLGEGYTF